This TCR beta chain was documented in a study of T-cell memory formation after mild COVID-19. General study results and limits: Among contracting clones, CD4+ were mainly CM/EM and CD8+ enriched in EMRA. Clones from the second wave (peaking day 37) had unconfirmed SARS-CoV-2 specificity.

Points on this clonotype: The antigen is unknown.

TCR alpha and TCR beta cDNA libraries carrying sample barcodes and UMIs came from 5'RACE with constant-segment primers. Using its own MiXCR run on the 5' RACE reads, TCRdb lists one record per CDR3 protein. Of about 300,000 distinct CDR3 sequences in the sample, just under 20% were seen once. Source material: PBMCs or a T cell subset sorted from them (not recorded which). This receptor was obtained from a man aged 18 to 29 who had mild COVID-19 (a few samples of this study predate the infection). Cell type and time point are not known.

The DNA for the CDR3 is TGTGCCACCAGTGACCCGCGGGCAGGGCCGGAGACCCAGTACTTC. Residues: CATSDPRAGPETQYF. The V gene is TRBV24-1, the J gene TRBJ2-5; D assignment may be TRBD1 or TRBD2 (5 bases each). CDR1 and CDR2 from the germline V gene are KGHDR and SFDVKD. V dropped 4 bases and J dropped 5 bases, with 16 bases sitting between them. This CDR3 spans 15 amino acids.